This TCR beta chain was recovered during a study of CXCR3-negative and CXCR3-positive naive CD8 T cells. Study context: Roughly 1.5 +/- 0.3 million TRB reads came from each library, giving about 140 million in total. Notes on the study in general: Diversity was high in both naive subsets and much lower in memory cells. TRBV-TRBJ usage matched between naive CXCR3-negative and CXCR3-positive cells but not between memory cells.

Those CD8+ T cells considered naive were CD45RO-CCR7+CD27+CD95-. Germline assignment: CDR1 DFQATT and CDR2 SNEGSKA (reference sequence). CDR3 length equals 12 residues. UMI-labeled TRB cDNA libraries were prepared by 5' RACE. From its re-call of the 5' RACE reads, TCRdb lists each CDR3 protein once, without DNA. Found here are about 130,000 distinct CDR3 sequences; the top ten clones hold approximately 0.29%. Comments on this clonotype: Its antigen remains unknown.

The specimen was naive CXCR3- CD8+ T cells from blood. This sample's subset: CD45RO-CCR7+CD27+CD95- naive CD8+ T cells lacking CXCR3 (TNR3-). The chain recombines TRBV20-1 with TRBJ1-2; TCRdb names TRBD1, which stays unverified in the absence of DNA. The sequence derives from a human donor in good health. Some clones in this sample may be carry-over from other donors' samples. The CDR3 region is CSARGDSYGYTF.